A selection of T cell receptor beta chains follows, all from one sample in a study of blood T cell repertoires in COVID-19. Only in-frame clones appear in the TCRdb table, and some are missing; sequencing was by immunoSEQ multiplex PCR. The table includes around 230,000 clones, 70% to 90% detected once. The sample taken for sequencing was PBMCs or T cells enriched from blood (not recorded which). The source of these receptors is a woman in her thirties or forties with acute COVID-19. CDR3s include the opening cysteine and the closing phenylalanine or tryptophan. Fields, in order: D gene, V gene, clone size, J gene, CDR3 DNA, CDR3 protein. A D gene is named only where the DNA matches it firmly. Expanded clones get a size class; other rows say once, few or many, or leave the size out.

D: TRBD1
V: TRBV7-2
size: once
J: TRBJ2-7
DNA: TGTGCCAGCAGCTTAGGTCAAGCGACAGGGGGCGCCTACGAGCAGTACTTC
CDR3: CASSLGQATGGAYEQYF

D: .
V: TRBV23-1
size: .
J: TRBJ2-7
DNA: TGCGCCAGCTCCGAAGGAGGTTACGAGCAGTACTTC
CDR3: CASSEGGYEQYF

D: TRBD2
V: TRBV2
size: .
J: TRBJ2-1
DNA: TGTGCCAGCAGTGACCCCGCTAGCGGGTGGCCTGAGCAGTTCTTC
CDR3: CASSDPASGWPEQFF

D: TRBD1
V: TRBV5-1
size: few
J: TRBJ1-3
DNA: TGCGCCAGCTTCAGTGGACAGGGGGTTGGAAACACCATATATTTT
CDR3: CASFSGQGVGNTIYF

D: .
V: TRBV6-5
size: .
J: TRBJ1-5
DNA: TGTGCCAGCTGCGTACAGGGAATCGGCAATCAGCCCCAGCATTTT
CDR3: CASCVQGIGNQPQHF

D: TRBD1
V: TRBV5-1
size: few
J: TRBJ1-1
DNA: TGCGCCAGCAGCTTTTCTGGGACAGGGGGCACTGAAGCTTTCTTT
CDR3: CASSFSGTGGTEAFF

D: TRBD1
V: TRBV30
size: .
J: TRBJ1-2
DNA: TGTGCCTGGAGTCCGGGACAGAACTATGGCTACACCTTC
CDR3: CAWSPGQNYGYTF

D: .
V: TRBV5-4
size: .
J: TRBJ1-1
DNA: TGTGCCAGCTGGAGTGACACTGAAGCTTTCTTT
CDR3: CASWSDTEAFF

D: .
V: TRBV30
size: .
J: TRBJ1-5
DNA: TGTGCCTGGAGCCCTACGGGGGGGAGGCCCCAGCATTTT
CDR3: CAWSPTGGRPQHF

D: .
V: TRBV7-9
size: .
J: TRBJ2-3
DNA: TGTGCCAGCAGCTCGCGGGGTTCGACTAGCACAGATACGCAGTATTTT
CDR3: CASSSRGSTSTDTQYF

D: .
V: TRBV7-8
size: .
J: TRBJ1-5
DNA: TGTGCCAGCGGACCGGTGGGGAGGGGTAGCAATCAGCCCCAGCATTTT
CDR3: CASGPVGRGSNQPQHF

D: .
V: TRBV6-2/TRBV6-3
size: .
J: TRBJ1-2
DNA: TGTGCCGGCAGTCAACCACAGGCTCAAGGCTACACCTTC
CDR3: CAGSQPQAQGYTF

D: TRBD1
V: TRBV5-4
size: .
J: TRBJ1-1
DNA: TGTGCCAGCAGTAGAGACAGGGTCCCGAACACTGAAGCTTTCTTT
CDR3: CASSRDRVPNTEAFF

D: .
V: TRBV9
size: .
J: TRBJ2-5
DNA: TGTGCCAGCACCCCTGTGGGGCTGGGGTGGGAGACCCAGTACTTC
CDR3: CASTPVGLGWETQYF

D: TRBD1
V: TRBV11-2
size: .
J: TRBJ1-1
DNA: TGTGCCAGCAGCTTAGAAATCAGGACAGGGAGACTTGAAGCTTTCTTT
CDR3: CASSLEIRTGRLEAFF

D: TRBD1
V: TRBV13
size: .
J: TRBJ2-5
DNA: TGTGCCAGCAGGCGACAGGGAGAGATAAGGCAAGAGACCCAGTACTTC
CDR3: CASRRQGEIRQETQYF

D: .
V: TRBV10-1
size: .
J: TRBJ1-2
DNA: TGCGCCAGCAGCGAGAGACAGGCCGATGGCTACACCTTC
CDR3: CASSERQADGYTF

D: TRBD2
V: TRBV28
size: .
J: TRBJ2-7
DNA: TGTGCCAGCAGGGGGACTAGCGGGGGGGCTAGGCAACAGTACTTC
CDR3: CASRGTSGGARQQYF

D: .
V: TRBV5-1
size: .
J: TRBJ1-4
DNA: TGCGCCAGCAGCCCAAGTCAGGGAGGGGAAAAACTGTTTTTT
CDR3: CASSPSQGGEKLFF

D: TRBD2
V: TRBV29-1
size: .
J: TRBJ2-3
DNA: TGCAGCGCCCTCCCAGCCCCGGGAGGGGATACGCAGTATTTT
CDR3: CSALPAPGGDTQYF

D: .
V: TRBV4-2
size: once
J: TRBJ2-2
DNA: TGTGCCAGCAGCCAAGACCGACTAGTCGGCGGGGAGCTGTTTTTT
CDR3: CASSQDRLVGGELFF

D: .
V: TRBV4-3
size: .
J: TRBJ2-2
DNA: TGCGCCAGCAGCCAACTAGTGGCCGGGGAGCTGTTTTTT
CDR3: CASSQLVAGELFF

D: TRBD1
V: TRBV5-1
size: .
J: TRBJ2-5
DNA: TGCGCCAGCAGGAACCCGGGACAGTCCGAAGAGACCCAGTACTTC
CDR3: CASRNPGQSEETQYF

D: .
V: TRBV4-3
size: few
J: TRBJ1-2
DNA: TGCGCCAGCAGCCCCGGACAGCTCTTAGGGGGCTACACCTTC
CDR3: CASSPGQLLGGYTF

D: .
V: TRBV12-5
size: .
J: TRBJ1-4
DNA: TGTGCTAGTGGTTTGGGTCTAACAGTCTCCGAAAAACTGTTTTTT
CDR3: CASGLGLTVSEKLFF

D: TRBD1
V: TRBV5-4
size: few
J: TRBJ2-5
DNA: TGTGCCAGCAGCTCGGGACAGGGGGCCGGGGAGACCCAGTACTTC
CDR3: CASSSGQGAGETQYF

D: .
V: TRBV30
size: once
J: TRBJ2-1
DNA: TGTGCCTGGAGTCTGGTTTCCGGGCAGTTCTTC
CDR3: CAWSLVSGQFF

D: TRBD2
V: TRBV20-1
size: .
J: TRBJ2-1
DNA: TGCAGTGCTAGTTCCGCCGTTGGGGGGGTTGTGCAGTTCTTC
CDR3: CSASSAVGGVVQFF

D: .
V: TRBV6-5
size: .
J: TRBJ1-2
DNA: TGTGCCAGCAGCCTCGCGGCTAACTATGGCTACACCTTC
CDR3: CASSLAANYGYTF

D: TRBD1
V: TRBV5-6
size: .
J: TRBJ2-1
DNA: TGTGCCAGCAGCCCGGACAGGGGGAAATACAATGAGCAGTTCTTC
CDR3: CASSPDRGKYNEQFF